The present T cell receptor (beta chain) was sequenced within a study of blood T cell repertoires in COVID-19. As handled by the study authors: Reference gene primer amplification in the assay estimated nucleated cell counts. This table comes from immunoSEQ multiplex PCR, and its TCRdb copy is limited to in-frame clones, with some not included. V and J calls and clone size come straight from that table; D and trimming were deduced from the DNA. In the table there are under 200,000 clones, roughly 78% of which are singletons. Germline assignment: CDR1 MGHRA and CDR2 YSYEKL. The CDR3 is made up of 16 amino acids. The V end lost 1 base, the J end lost 4 bases, and 13 bases lay between the germline ends.

The sequence was collected from a woman aged 55 to 70 with COVID-19, enrolled during active disease. The specimen was peripheral blood. The chain has TRBV4-1 and TRBJ1-4, with D possibly matching TRBD1 (5 bases). The DNA for the CDR3 is TGCGCCAGCAGCCAAGCTTCGGTAGGGGTTAATGAAAAACTGTTTTTT. Amino acid sequence: CASSQASVGVNEKLFF.